This T cell receptor (beta chain) is from a study of control samples from healthy donors and cancer patients. Sequencing used immunoSEQ multiplex PCR; TCRdb keeps in-frame clones, though not all of them. The sample comprises 65,000 to 95,000 clones, about nine tenths of which are singletons, and roughly 6.7% rests with the top ten. The clonotype was recovered from a man aged 45-60 years in good health. Sequencing was done on a sample of blood.

CDR3 sequence: CASSPSGYPRGYTF. As DNA, the CDR3 is TGTGCCAGCAGCCCCTCAGGTTACCCCCGGGGCTACACCTTC. J is TRBJ1-2 and V is TRBV7-2; no clear D gene. The CDR3 covers 14 residues. Germline V gives CDR1 SGHTA, CDR2 FQGNSA. V shed 5 bases and J shed 8 bases, with 18 bases lying between them.